This TCR beta chain is from a study of T cell repertoires in cytomegalovirus infection. Study details: CMV infection together with matching HLA type was indicated by public TCR beta signatures.

The study's findings and limits: CMV carriers having the relevant HLA were flagged by cumulative public TCR beta family frequency. HLA-C-restricted CMV-specific TCR beta clonotypes prevailed in the ex vivo response.

Germline-derived CDR1 and CDR2 are SGDLS and YYNGEE. CDR3 length: 14 residues. The V gene lost 4 bases and the J gene lost 0 bases, with 10 bases spanning the gap. Comments on this clonotype: Its antigen remains unidentified.

TCRdb ran MiXCR on the reads and lists one entry per CDR3 protein. The table has some 600,000 distinct CDR3 sequences, roughly 26% seen once. The chain is built from TRBV9 and TRBJ1-1; maybe TRBD1 (5 bases). Sequenced sample: CD8+ T cells from PBMCs. This TCR was recovered from a human donor in good health (CMV status not recorded). Some clones in this sample may be carry-over from other donors' samples. In DNA form, the CDR3 reads TGTGCCAGCAGCTCGACAGTAATGAACACTGAAGCTTTCTTT. This translates into CASSSTVMNTEAFF.